Included here is one TCR beta chain sequence, with context. The data are from a study of shared T cell receptors in the human thymus. The CDR3 has 18 amino acids. V dropped 0 bases and J dropped 1; count of bases not matched to a gene: 7. From germline, CDR1 is MGHDK and CDR2 SYGVNS. Generated by immunoSEQ multiplex PCR, the TCRdb table keeps only in-frame clones and is missing some. The sample gives 640,000 or so clones, more than 75% of which show up once; over 0.008% is in the top ten. This sample also appeared in a second study, on human thymus T cells. From that study: Healthy Finnish infants undergoing corrective surgery for congenital heart defects were the donors. Corrective heart surgery yielded resections, and these provided the thymus tissue. Apparent skewing of V and J gene usage characterized both thymic and blood repertoires.

This sequence joins TRBV25-1 and TRBJ2-5; the match to TRBD2 covers 11 bases. The receptor's source is a boy under two years old with a congenital heart defect. Sequencing was performed on thymocytes. The CDR3 DNA reads TGTGCCAGCAGTGAATATGAACTAGCGGGAGCGATCCAAGAGACCCAGTACTTC. Translated, it gives CASSEYELAGAIQETQYF.